This T cell receptor beta chain was obtained from a study of response to subunit inactivated influenza vaccine listed by TCRdb under 2018. Context from the whole study: Deep quantitative profiling of the T cell receptor repertoire was used in the study to follow responses to a trivalent subunit inactivated influenza vaccine. Overall results and qualifications from the work: According to the authors, only a limited number of new T cells may be recruited by each seasonal influenza vaccination.

In regard to this clonotype: This clone's antigen is unknown. Per-base qualities were not stored, and no clone one base away is much larger.

The CDR3, from cysteine to phenylalanine, totals 14 residues. Only the CDR3 part of the read is kept: 42 bases, read in frame from the first base. In the germline V gene, CDR1 corresponds to SGHRS and CDR2 to YFSETQ. At the junction V is shortened by 5 bases and J by 4 bases; bases outside the gene matches: 9. The library came from RT-PCR. The instrument was an Illumina HiSeq 2500. TCRdb reanalyzed the raw reads on its own, using fastp at Q25 for trimming and MiXCR for clone calling, and kept in-frame beta chains. Each CDR3 protein gets just one entry, which takes the most common genes and DNA from the rows behind it. The table for this sample lists 650,000 or so distinct CDR3 sequences; 11% to 15% of them were counted only once. Of the sample, roughly 7.2% is held by the ten largest clones.

This receptor was obtained from a man aged 50 to 60 who received an inactivated influenza vaccine. Donor details come from another sample of the same person, matched by shared clones. This chain joins TRBV5-1 to TRBJ2-7; 7 bases in the junction line up with TRBD2. The sample was PBMCs from blood, taken 14 to 15 days before vaccination. The DNA reads TGCGCCAGCAGTACAGCGGGGCTTAGTTACGAGCAGTACTTC. The encoded protein is CASSTAGLSYEQYF.